This paragraph covers one TCR beta chain sequence. The sample belongs to a study of blood T cell repertoires in COVID-19. Overall study: Samples representing acute and convalescent COVID-19 were sourced from the United States, Italy and Spain. Sample material is recorded as cDNA or gDNA derived from T cells, B-cell-depleted T cells, or PBMCs.

In the source study's methods: Estimated nucleated cell counts came from reference gene primer amplification. Sequencing was performed with immunoSEQ multiplex PCR; in TCRdb, only in-frame clones are kept and a portion is missing. V and J calls plus clone size are reproduced from that table; the DNA served to infer D and trimming. The repertoire holds roughly 54,000 clones, more than 85% seen once, with around 3.9% in the top ten. The CDR3 is made up of 14 amino acids. The V gene end was trimmed by 6 bases and the J gene end by 6 bases; junction bases not matched to a gene: 6. Germline lookup yields CDR1 SGHAT and CDR2 FQDESV (reference sequence).

Sequenced input: peripheral blood. The V gene is TRBV11-1, the J gene TRBJ1-4, with 8 bases lining up with TRBD1. The sequence derives from a man aged 45-65 years with acute or convalescent COVID-19. CDR3: CASRTGQGDEKLFF. Here the CDR3 DNA reads TGTGCCAGCAGAACCGGACAGGGCGATGAAAAACTGTTTTTT.